Following are 31 T cell receptor beta chains from one sample sequenced in a study of shared clonotypes between healthy human individuals. TCRdb keeps only in-frame clones here, not all; method: immunoSEQ multiplex PCR. Among roughly 650,000 clones listed, 97% were seen once. The sequencing sample was made of naive CD4+ T cells sorted from blood. Subset specified: CD45RA+ positively selected. All receptors derive from a woman aged 30 to 39 in good health.

The chain links TRBV5-1 to TRBJ2-2, with TRBD2 matching over 7 bases. The V segment lost 0 bases and the J segment 2 bases; nucleotides outside the gene matches: 4. The CDR3 extends over 16 amino acids. Per germline, CDR1 SGHRS and CDR2 YFSETQ. Written as DNA, the CDR3 is TGCGCCAGCAGCTTGGTCGGAGCGGGAAACACCGGGGAGCTGTTTTTT. As protein: CASSLVGAGNTGELFF. Complete variable domain (other parts from reference TRBV5-1 and TRBJ2-2): KAGVTQTPRYLIKTRGQQVTLSCSPISGHRSVSWYQQTPGQGLQFLFEYFSETQRNKGNFPGRFSGRQFSNSRSEMNVSTLELGDSALYLCASSLVGAGNTGELFFGEGSRLTVL.

This clone was observed once. The V and J genes are TRBV15 and TRBJ2-1; 8 nucleotides line up with TRBD2. With V trimmed by 5 bases and J by 7 bases, 16 bases remained unmatched. Looked up from germline, CDR1 is LNHNV and CDR2 is YYDKDF (reference sequence). The CDR3 runs to 17 residues. CDR3 DNA: TGTGCCACCAGCCGAGGCGGGACTCTAGCGGGTAGGAATGAGCAGTTCTTC. Translated: CATSRGGTLAGRNEQFF.

V and J are TRBV28 and TRBJ2-7, with 7 bases that match TRBD1. The CDR3 loop spans 12 amino acids. Germline V gene data show CDR1 as MDHEN and CDR2 as SYDVKM. The V and J ends lost 10 bases and 1 base, in that order; junction bases with no gene match: 4. Here the CDR3 reads CATRGQSYEQYF. The DNA of the CDR3 is TGTGCCACTCGGGGACAGTCCTACGAGCAGTACTTC.

The V and J genes are TRBV6-5 and TRBJ2-1; no clear D gene. The ends were cut back, 6 bases at V and 0 bases at J, with 9 bases in the middle. The CDR3 runs 14 residues. CDR1 is MNHEY and CDR2 is SVGAGI in the germline V gene. The CDR3 DNA is TGTGCCAGCAGCCAGCGTCGCTCCTACAATGAGCAGTTCTTC. Protein: CASSQRRSYNEQFF.

The CDR3 DNA reads as TGTGCCAGCAGTTTCCTAGCGGGAGCTGGGACTGTCAATGAGCAGTTCTTC. Translating gives CASSFLAGAGTVNEQFF. The J gene is TRBJ2-1, the V gene TRBV28; 10 bases are a match to TRBD2. Per germline, CDR1 MDHEN and CDR2 SYDVKM. This CDR3 has 17 residues. V lost 3 bases, J lost 6 bases, and 11 bases stayed unmatched.

V usage is TRBV14 and J usage is TRBJ1-2; 9 positions agree with TRBD1. This CDR3 region has 15 residues. With 1 base clipped from V and 8 bases from J, the junction kept 8 bases outside the gene matches. Germline V gene sequence: CDR1 SGHDN, CDR2 FVKESK. The CDR3: CASSQAFRTGAGYTF. The CDR3 DNA reads TGTGCCAGCAGCCAAGCGTTTAGGACAGGGGCCGGCTACACCTTC.

This rearrangement joins TRBV6-5 to TRBJ1-5; 11 positions match TRBD1. V dropped 6 bases and J dropped 4; count of bases not matched to a gene: 5. Germline CDR1 is MNHEY and CDR2 is SVGAGI. The CDR3 consists of 15 residues. The CDR3 is CASSQDRGRNQPQHF. The CDR3 region has the DNA TGTGCCAGCAGCCAGGACAGGGGGCGAAATCAGCCCCAGCATTTT.

CDR3 residues: CASSPTGGTDTQYF. CDR3 in DNA: TGTGCCAGCAGCCCAACCGGCGGCACAGATACGCAGTATTTT. V gene TRBV6-4 combines with J gene TRBJ2-3; D gene unclear. Germline values: CDR1 MRHNA, CDR2 SNTAGT. The CDR3 has 14 amino acids. Trimming pared 6 bases from V and 1 base from J, leaving 11 bases between.

The chain is built from TRBV18 and TRBJ2-2; 14 nucleotides line up with TRBD2. The CDR3 is made up of 16 amino acids. Germline V CDR1 and CDR2: KGHSH, LQKENI. The V and J ends lost 3 bases and 6 bases, in that order; junction bases with no gene match: 3. CDR3 in DNA: TGTGCCAGCTCACCGGGACTAGCGGGAGTGCCCGGGGAGCTGTTTTTT. Translated, it gives CASSPGLAGVPGELFF.

The CDR3 loop reads CASSPRDRGKTGELFF. CDR3 in DNA: TGTGCCAGTAGTCCTCGGGACAGGGGGAAAACCGGGGAGCTGTTTTTT. V gene TRBV19 combines with J gene TRBJ2-2; 11 bases are shared with TRBD1. The CDR3 is 16 residues long. Germline CDR1 is LNHDA and CDR2 is SQIVND (reference sequence). The junction had 7 bases not matched to a gene; V was cut back by 5 bases and J by 5 bases.

This clone came up once. V gene TRBV4-1 combines with J gene TRBJ2-7; 7 bases line up with TRBD2. Trimming removed 5 bases from V and 3 bases from J; junction bases left unmatched: 4. The CDR3 is 13 amino acids. Germline lookup yields CDR1 MGHRA and CDR2 YSYEKL. In nucleotides, the CDR3 is TGCGCCAGCAGCGGTTCGGGAGGCTACGAGCAGTACTTC. It is translated as CASSGSGGYEQYF.

In the case of this clone: Other DNA sequences in the sample encode the same CDR3. The chain joins TRBV9 to TRBJ2-7; the D call may be TRBD1 or TRBD2 (5 bases each). Trimming took 2 bases from V and 7 from J, leaving 13 bases between them. The V gene's germline CDR1 is SGDLS and CDR2 YYNGEE. CDR3 size: 13 residues. Here the CDR3 DNA reads TGTGCCAGCAGCGTTGTAGGGGCGGGTGAGCAGTACTTC. Translated: CASSVVGAGEQYF.

Worth noting for this clone: Other DNA sequences from this sample encode an identical CDR3 as well. The CDR3 DNA follows: TGCGCCAGCAGCTTGGGCAATGAGCAGTTCTTC. It specifies CASSLGNEQFF. The chain is built from TRBV5-1 and TRBJ2-1; D gene uncertain. V was cut by 0 bases and J by 6 bases, with 1 base left in between. The CDR3 has 11 amino acids. Germline V CDR1 and CDR2: SGHRS, YFSETQ.

This rearrangement joins TRBV7-4 to TRBJ1-3, with TRBD1 as a possible D gene (5 bases). The V end lost 5 bases, the J end lost 0 bases, and 17 bases lay between the germline ends. In germline, CDR1 is SGHVT, CDR2 SQSDAQ. This CDR3 is built from 17 residues. The CDR3 nucleotides are TGTGCCAGCAGCCCTTCTGGAGGGGCTTTCTCTGGAAACACCATATATTTT. Translated, it gives CASSPSGGAFSGNTIYF.

This chain links TRBV5-6 with TRBJ2-3, with D perhaps being TRBD1 or TRBD2 (5 bases each). This CDR3 has 17 amino acids. Germline V gene lookup returns CDR1 SGHDT and CDR2 YYEEEE. V was cut by 2 bases and J by 3 bases, with 19 bases left in between. The CDR3 spells CASSFAASGSWTDTQYF. CDR3 DNA sequence: TGTGCCAGCAGCTTCGCTGCTTCAGGGAGTTGGACAGATACGCAGTATTTT.

This rearrangement joins TRBV7-6 to TRBJ2-1, with D tentatively TRBD2 (6 bases). V lost 3 bases and J lost 8, with 8 bases in between. CDR3 length: 12 amino acids. In germline, CDR1 is SGHVS, CDR2 FNYEAQ. CDR3 protein: CASSFGGYEQFF. In DNA, the CDR3 is TGTGCCAGCAGCTTTGGGGGGTATGAGCAGTTCTTC.

The J gene is TRBJ2-1, the V gene TRBV7-9; 8 positions match TRBD2. The CDR3 spans 16 residues. Germline values: CDR1 SEHNR, CDR2 FQNEAQ (reference sequence). The V segment lost 1 base and the J segment 4 bases; nucleotides outside the gene matches: 6. The CDR3 here is CASSLGAGGKYNEQFF. DNA of the CDR3: TGTGCCAGCAGCTTAGGTGCGGGGGGCAAGTACAATGAGCAGTTCTTC.

The sample holds one count of this clone. This chain joins TRBV5-4 and TRBJ2-1; TRBD2 matches at 11 bases. V gave up 4 bases and J gave up 7 bases; unmatched junction bases: 7. CDR1 and CDR2 (germline): SGHNT, YYREEE (reference sequence). The CDR3 loop spans 15 amino acids. The CDR3 region is CASSKPGLAVNEQFF. In nucleotides, the CDR3 is TGTGCCAGCAGCAAGCCGGGACTAGCGGTGAATGAGCAGTTCTTC.

The genes are TRBV11-2 and TRBJ1-5; D is perhaps TRBD1 (5 bases). The ends were cut back, 2 bases at V and 7 bases at J, with 12 bases in the middle. Germline V gives CDR1 SGHAT, CDR2 FQNNGV. This CDR3 region has 14 residues. CDR3 nucleotide sequence: TGTGCCAGCAGCTTACGGCAGTGGGGGCAGCCCCAGCATTTT. Its translation is CASSLRQWGQPQHF.

The gene calls are TRBV15 and TRBJ2-7; 9 nucleotides align to TRBD1. The V gene end was trimmed by 7 bases and the J gene end by 4 bases; junction bases not matched to a gene: 11. Per the germline V gene, CDR1 is LNHNV and CDR2 is YYDKDF (reference sequence). This CDR3 comprises 15 residues. The CDR3 sequence is CATNRGTGQAYEQYF. CDR3 coding DNA: TGTGCCACCAACCGGGGGACAGGGCAGGCATACGAGCAGTACTTC. The full variable domain, its missing parts supplied by reference TRBV15 and TRBJ2-7, is DAMVIQNPRYQVTQFGKPVTLSCSQTLNHNVMYWYQQKSSQAPKLLFHYYDKDFNNEADTPDNFQSRRPNTSFCFLDIRSPGLGDTAMYLCATNRGTGQAYEQYFGPGTRLTVT.

The J gene is TRBJ1-2, the V gene TRBV10-3; 9 bases fit TRBD1. Germline lookup yields CDR1 ENHRY and CDR2 SYGVKD. J gave up 0 bases and V 6 bases, and 11 bases lay outside the gene matches. The CDR3 is made up of 17 amino acids. The CDR3 loop is CAISPRDRVLSNYGYTF. CDR3 DNA: TGTGCCATCAGCCCCCGGGACAGGGTCCTCTCTAACTATGGCTACACCTTC.

This clone was picked up one time. The chain employs TRBV19 and TRBJ2-1; the match to TRBD2 covers 9 bases. There are 13 residues in the CDR3. Trimming cost V 6 bases and J 9 bases; bases outside gene matches: 6. Germline V gene data show CDR1 as LNHDA and CDR2 as SQIVND (reference sequence). The CDR3 reads CASSVAGAIEQFF. The CDR3 bases are TGTGCCAGTAGCGTAGCGGGAGCAATTGAGCAGTTCTTC.

This chain joins TRBV10-1 and TRBJ2-3, with 8 bases lining up with TRBD1. CDR3 length equals 15 residues. Germline loops: CDR1 WNHNN, CDR2 SYGVQD (reference sequence). The V gene end was trimmed by 3 bases and the J gene end by 3 bases; junction bases not matched to a gene: 5. The CDR3 is CASSDAGGLTDTQYF. Written as DNA, the CDR3 is TGCGCCAGCAGTGATGCAGGGGGCTTGACAGATACGCAGTATTTT.

The rearrangement joins TRBV28 to TRBJ1-2; TRBD1 agrees at 10 bases. CDR3 length: 14 amino acids. From germline, CDR1 is MDHEN and CDR2 SYDVKM. V lost 0 bases and J lost 8; bases outside the gene matches: 3. This chain's CDR3 is CASSLWTGGDGYTF. Here the CDR3 DNA reads TGTGCCAGCAGTTTATGGACAGGGGGCGACGGCTACACCTTC.

The chain combines TRBV2 with TRBJ2-5, with D perhaps matching TRBD1 or TRBD2 (7 bases each). The CDR3 totals 13 residues. Trimming removed 9 bases from V and 5 bases from J, with 16 bases in between. CDR1 SNHLY and CDR2 FYNNEI come from the germline V gene. This chain's CDR3 is CARGEGARETQYF. The CDR3 nucleotides are TGTGCCAGGGGGGAGGGGGCTCGGGAGACCCAGTACTTC.

The rearrangement links TRBV19 to TRBJ2-3; 13 nucleotides align to TRBD2. V shed 3 bases and J 5 bases; nucleotides not matched to a gene: 11. Germline CDR1 and CDR2: LNHDA and SQIVND (reference sequence). This CDR3 is built from 18 residues. For the CDR3, the DNA is TGTGCCAGTAGTATTTATCCCCGGACTAGCGGGAGTGGAGATACGCAGTATTTT. Protein: CASSIYPRTSGSGDTQYF. The full variable domain, rest sourced from reference TRBV19 and TRBJ2-3, is DGGITQSPKYLFRKEGQNVTLSCEQNLNHDAMYWYRQDPGQGLRLIYYSQIVNDFQKGDIAEGYSVSREKKESFPLTVTSAQKNPTAFYLCASSIYPRTSGSGDTQYFGPGTRLTVL.

About this clone itself: The sample holds other DNA sequences that translate to the same CDR3. The chain couples TRBV28 to TRBJ1-4, with D tentatively TRBD1 (6 bases). Germline CDR1 is MDHEN and CDR2 is SYDVKM. V lost 3 bases, J lost 4 bases, and 9 bases lay in between. There are 14 residues in the CDR3. The CDR3 nucleotides are TGTGCCAGCAGTTTGACAGGATTTAATGAAAAACTGTTTTTT. Its translation is CASSLTGFNEKLFF. The whole variable domain, filled in from reference TRBV28 and TRBJ1-4, reads DVKVTQSSRYLVKRTGEKVFLECVQDMDHENMFWYRQDPGLGLRLIYFSYDVKMKEKGDIPEGYSVSREKKERFSLILESASTNQTSMYLCASSLTGFNEKLFFGSGTQLSVL.

The rearrangement links TRBV28 to TRBJ2-5; 11 nucleotides agree with TRBD2. Unmatched junction bases numbered 19, after V lost 5 bases and J lost 5 bases. The CDR3 sequence is 19 residues long. Per the germline V gene, CDR1 is MDHEN and CDR2 is SYDVKM. CDR3 sequence reads: CASSPRGQGWPSGRETQYF. The CDR3 DNA reads as TGTGCCAGCAGTCCTCGGGGACAGGGTTGGCCTAGCGGGAGGGAGACCCAGTACTTC.

The gene calls are TRBV5-8 and TRBJ2-2; 8 nucleotides align to TRBD1. Germline V gene lookup returns CDR1 SGHTS and CDR2 YDEGEE. The V and J ends lost 2 bases and 5 bases, in that order; junction bases with no gene match: 8. The CDR3 consists of 16 residues. The CDR3 region is CASSLFQGAVTGELFF. In nucleotides, the CDR3 is TGTGCCAGCAGCTTATTTCAGGGGGCTGTTACCGGGGAGCTGTTTTTT. Using reference TRBV5-8 and TRBJ2-2 for the parts outside the CDR3, the full variable domain is EAGVTQSPTHLIKTRGQQATLRCSPISGHTSVYWYQQALGLGLQFLLWYDEGEERNRGNFPPRFSGRQFPNYSSELNVNALELEDSALYLCASSLFQGAVTGELFFGEGSRLTVL.

This clone showed up just once. DNA of the CDR3: TGTGCCAGTAGTATAAGGGAAACTGGAAACACCATATATTTT. Encoded protein: CASSIRETGNTIYF. J is TRBJ1-3 and V is TRBV19, with D uncertain. The germline V gene has CDR1 LNHDA and CDR2 SQIVND (reference sequence). The CDR3 length is 14 residues. The germline V and J ends were trimmed by 2 bases and 2 bases, with 7 bases remaining between them.

Of note for this clone: Relative to the germline gene, one junction end is altered; a read error may explain this. The chain has TRBV19 and TRBJ2-1; perhaps TRBD2 as D (5 bases). CDR3 length: 16 residues. Germline V gene sequence: CDR1 LNHDA, CDR2 SQIVND (reference sequence). Here the CDR3 DNA reads TGTGCCAGTACCCCGAGGAGGAGCGGAGGCTACGATGAGCAGTTCTTC. Amino acids: CASTPRRSGGYDEQFF.